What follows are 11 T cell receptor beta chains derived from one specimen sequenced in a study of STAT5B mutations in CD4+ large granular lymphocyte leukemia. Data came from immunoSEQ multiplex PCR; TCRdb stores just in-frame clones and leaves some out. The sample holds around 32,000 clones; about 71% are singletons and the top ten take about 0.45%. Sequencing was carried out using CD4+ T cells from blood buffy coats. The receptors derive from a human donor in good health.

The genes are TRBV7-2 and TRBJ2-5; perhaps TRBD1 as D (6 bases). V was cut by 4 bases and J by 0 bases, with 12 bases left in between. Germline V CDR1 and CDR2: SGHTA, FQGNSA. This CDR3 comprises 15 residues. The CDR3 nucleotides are TGTGCCAGCAGCTCAGGACAGACTTACCAAGAGACCCAGTACTTC. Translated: CASSSGQTYQETQYF. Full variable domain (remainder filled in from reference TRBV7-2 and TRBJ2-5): GAGVSQSPSNKVTEKGKDVELRCDPISGHTALYWYRQSLGQGLEFLIYFQGNSAPDKSGLPSDRFSAERTGGSVSTLTIQRTQQEDSAVYLCASSSGQTYQETQYFGPGTRLLVL.

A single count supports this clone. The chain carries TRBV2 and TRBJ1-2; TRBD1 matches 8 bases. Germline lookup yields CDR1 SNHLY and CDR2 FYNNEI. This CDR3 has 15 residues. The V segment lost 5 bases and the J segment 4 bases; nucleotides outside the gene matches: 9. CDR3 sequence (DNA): TGTGCCAGCAGTCGACAGGGGTCCCTGCCCTATGGCTACACCTTC. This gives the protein CASSRQGSLPYGYTF.

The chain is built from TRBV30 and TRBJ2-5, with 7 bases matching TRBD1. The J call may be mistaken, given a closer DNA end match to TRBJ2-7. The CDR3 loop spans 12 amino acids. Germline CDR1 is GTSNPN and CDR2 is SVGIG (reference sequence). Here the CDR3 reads CALQGNSYEQYF. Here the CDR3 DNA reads TGTGCCTTACAGGGGAATTCCTACGAGCAGTACTTC.

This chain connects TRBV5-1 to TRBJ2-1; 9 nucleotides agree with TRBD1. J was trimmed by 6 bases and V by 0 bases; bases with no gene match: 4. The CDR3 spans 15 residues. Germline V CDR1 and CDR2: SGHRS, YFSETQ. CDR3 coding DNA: TGCGCCAGCAGCTTGGTACAGGGGGCGGGCAATGAGCAGTTCTTC. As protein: CASSLVQGAGNEQFF.

The CDR3 sequence: CAWSTSGRTPYEQYF. CDR3 sequence (DNA): TGTGCCTGGAGTACTAGCGGGAGAACTCCCTACGAGCAGTACTTC. V gene TRBV30 combines with J gene TRBJ2-7; 11 bases match TRBD2. The CDR3 runs 15 residues. Germline values: CDR1 GTSNPN, CDR2 SVGIG (reference sequence). J was trimmed by 2 bases and V by 2 bases; bases with no gene match: 5.

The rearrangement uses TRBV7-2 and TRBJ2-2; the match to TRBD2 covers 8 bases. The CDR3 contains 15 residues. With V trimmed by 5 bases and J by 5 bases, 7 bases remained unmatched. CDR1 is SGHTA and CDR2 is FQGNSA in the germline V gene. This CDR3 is CASSHGGGRTGELFF. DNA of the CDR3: TGTGCCAGCAGCCACGGGGGGGGTCGGACCGGGGAGCTGTTTTTT.

The CDR3 sequence: CASSSGLVSYNEQFF. The CDR3, as DNA: TGCGCCAGCAGTTCGGGACTAGTCTCCTACAATGAGCAGTTCTTC. The chain combines TRBV5-1 with TRBJ2-1; TRBD2 agrees at 8 bases. Germline trimming cut 5 bases from V and 0 bases from J; bases unmatched to any gene: 4. From germline, CDR1 is SGHRS and CDR2 YFSETQ. The CDR3 contains 15 residues.

The chain's CDR3 is CASSYVAHLTDTQYF. The CDR3 nucleotides are TGTGCCAGCAGTTACGTGGCGCACCTTACAGATACGCAGTATTTT. This chain connects TRBV27 to TRBJ2-3; no reliable D call. The germline V and J ends were trimmed by 4 bases and 3 bases, with 14 bases remaining between them. CDR1 MNHEY and CDR2 SMNVEV come from the germline V gene (reference sequence). The CDR3 is made up of 15 amino acids.

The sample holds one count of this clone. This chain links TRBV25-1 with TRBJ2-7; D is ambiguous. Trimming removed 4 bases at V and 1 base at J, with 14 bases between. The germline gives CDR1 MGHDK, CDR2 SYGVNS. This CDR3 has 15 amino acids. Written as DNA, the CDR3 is TGTGCCAGCAGTGGCCGGGCCCACTTATCCTACGAGCAGTACTTC. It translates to CASSGRAHLSYEQYF.

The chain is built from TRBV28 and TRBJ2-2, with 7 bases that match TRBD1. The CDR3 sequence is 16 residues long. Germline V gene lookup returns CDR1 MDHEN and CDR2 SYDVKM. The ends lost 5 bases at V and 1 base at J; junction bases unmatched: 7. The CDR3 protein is CASSGSGTENTGELFF. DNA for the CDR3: TGTGCCAGCAGTGGGTCCGGGACAGAGAACACCGGGGAGCTGTTTTTT.

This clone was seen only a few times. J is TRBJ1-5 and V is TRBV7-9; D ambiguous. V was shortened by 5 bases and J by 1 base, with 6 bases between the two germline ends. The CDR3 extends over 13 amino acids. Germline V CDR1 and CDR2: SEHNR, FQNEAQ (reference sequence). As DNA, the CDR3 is TGTGCCAGCAGCCGTGACAGCAATCAGCCCCAGCATTTT. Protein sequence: CASSRDSNQPQHF.